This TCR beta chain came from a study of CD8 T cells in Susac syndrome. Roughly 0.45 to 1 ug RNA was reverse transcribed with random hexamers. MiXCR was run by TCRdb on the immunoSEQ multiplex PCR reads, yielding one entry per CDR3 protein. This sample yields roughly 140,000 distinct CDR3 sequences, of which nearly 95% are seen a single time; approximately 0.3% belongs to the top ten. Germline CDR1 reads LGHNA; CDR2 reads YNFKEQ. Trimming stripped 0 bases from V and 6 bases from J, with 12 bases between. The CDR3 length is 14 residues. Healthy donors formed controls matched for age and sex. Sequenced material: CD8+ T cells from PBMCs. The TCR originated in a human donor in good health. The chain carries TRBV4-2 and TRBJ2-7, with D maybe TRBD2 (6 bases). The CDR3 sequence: CASSQESGALEQYF. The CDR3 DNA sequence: TGTGCCAGCAGCCAAGAGTCGGGAGCCCTCGAGCAGTACTTC.